Following are 26 T cell receptor beta chains from one sample sequenced in a study of cytomegalovirus exposure and HLA in healthy donors. 60 Vbeta and 13 Jbeta primers were used in PCR. Here immunoSEQ multiplex PCR was the method, and the copy in TCRdb shows in-frame clones only, minus some. The sample gives roughly 100,000 clones, approximately 80% of which show up once; over 4.5% is in the top ten. The sample was PBMCs. These receptors originate from a woman between 18 and 29 years old in good health and CMV-seropositive.

The CDR3 here is CASSAWEGPYNEQFF. The DNA of the CDR3 is TGTGCCAGCAGTGCTTGGGAGGGCCCTTACAATGAGCAGTTCTTC. The chain joins TRBV9 to TRBJ2-1, with 7 bases that match TRBD2. V lost 5 bases to trimming and J lost 4 bases; unmatched junction nucleotides: 9. The CDR3 loop spans 15 amino acids. Germline values: CDR1 SGDLS, CDR2 YYNGEE. The full variable domain, rest sourced from reference TRBV9 and TRBJ2-1, is DSGVTQTPKHLITATGQRVTLRCSPRSGDLSVYWYQQSLDQGLQFLIQYYNGEERAKGNILERFSAQQFPDLHSELNLSSLELGDSALYFCASSAWEGPYNEQFFGPGTRLTVL.

This clone turned up a few times. This chain uses TRBV5-6 with TRBJ1-1; possible D gene TRBD1, 5 bases. The CDR3 is 14 amino acids. The V end was cut by 0 bases, the J end by 4 bases, with 10 bases between. The germline V gene encodes CDR1 SGHDT and CDR2 YYEEEE. CDR3 in amino acids: CASSLVSGGTEAFF. The CDR3 DNA reads as TGTGCCAGCAGCTTGGTTTCGGGGGGCACTGAAGCTTTCTTT.

This clone showed up just once. The chain joins TRBV19 to TRBJ1-4; 8 bases are shared with TRBD1. The CDR3 covers 16 residues. CDR1 is LNHDA and CDR2 is SQIVND in the germline V gene (reference sequence). The ends lost 5 bases at V and 0 bases at J; junction bases unmatched: 5. The CDR3 is CASSGGQGTTNEKLFF. CDR3 nucleotide sequence: TGTGCCAGTAGTGGCGGACAGGGCACAACTAATGAAAAACTGTTTTTT.

V gene TRBV28 combines with J gene TRBJ1-5; 7 bases agree with TRBD1. The CDR3 runs to 15 residues. CDR1 MDHEN and CDR2 SYDVKM come from the germline V gene. Trimming at V came to 2 bases and at J to 2 bases, leaving 3 bases not matched to a gene. CDR3 sequence: CASSLRDRGNQPQHF. For the CDR3, the DNA is TGTGCCAGCAGTTTACGAGACAGGGGCAATCAGCCCCAGCATTTT.

CDR3 protein: CASSEDPRNEQFF. CDR3 bases: TGTGCCAGCAGTGAAGACCCGCGCAATGAGCAGTTCTTC. The V and J genes are TRBV2 and TRBJ2-1; D is undetermined. With 1 base removed from V and 6 bases from J, the gap between germline ends came to 7 bases. The length of the CDR3 is 13 residues. CDR1 and CDR2 from the germline V gene are SNHLY and FYNNEI.

The CDR3 sequence: CASSPPRGHQPQHF. The CDR3 DNA reads as TGTGCCAGTAGTCCTCCTCGTGGGCATCAGCCCCAGCATTTT. This chain uses TRBV19 with TRBJ1-5; D is uncertain. The V and J ends lost 5 bases and 5 bases respectively, with 13 bases between them. There are 14 residues in the CDR3. Germline V CDR1 and CDR2: LNHDA, SQIVND (reference sequence).

The chain combines TRBV7-9 with TRBJ1-2; tentative D call: TRBD1 (5 bases). The CDR3 contains 13 residues. Trimming left V 1 base short and J 4 bases short, with 7 bases between. The V gene's germline CDR1 is SEHNR and CDR2 FQNEAQ (reference sequence). The CDR3 loop is CASSLGQLYGYTF. As DNA, the CDR3 is TGTGCCAGCAGCTTAGGACAGCTCTATGGCTACACCTTC.

This clone appeared a few times. The chain employs TRBV5-6 and TRBJ1-1, with 7 positions matching TRBD1. The CDR3 totals 15 residues. Trimming removed 0 bases from V and 0 bases from J; junction bases left unmatched: 2. CDR1 is SGHDT and CDR2 is YYEEEE in the germline V gene. In nucleotides, the CDR3 is TGTGCCAGCAGCTTGGCCGGGACAGTGAACACTGAAGCTTTCTTT. This codes for CASSLAGTVNTEAFF.

The chain uses TRBV19 and TRBJ1-4, with a tentative D call TRBD1 (5 bases). CDR1 is LNHDA, CDR2 SQIVND, per germline (reference sequence). The CDR3 loop spans 14 amino acids. Between the trimmed V and J ends, which lost 3 bases and 8 bases, there was a span of 13 bases. CDR3 in DNA: TGTGCCAGTAGTATCCAGGGCGGTGGGGAAAAACTGTTTTTT. It yields the protein CASSIQGGGEKLFF.

The sample holds a few counts of this clone. The genes are TRBV15 and TRBJ1-2; the D gene is possibly TRBD1 (6 bases). V lost 0 bases to trimming and J lost 0 bases, with 20 bases between them. CDR1 is LNHNV, CDR2 YYDKDF, per germline (reference sequence). This CDR3 has 19 residues. The CDR3 is CATSREPPSEQGANYGYTF. The CDR3 region has the DNA TGTGCCACCAGCAGAGAACCCCCTTCGGAACAGGGAGCTAACTATGGCTACACCTTC.

The rearrangement joins TRBV11-2 to TRBJ1-4; 9 bases agree with TRBD1. The germline V gene has CDR1 SGHAT and CDR2 FQNNGV. J lost 6 bases, V lost 3 bases, and 5 bases had no gene match. This CDR3 has 15 amino acids. CDR3 sequence (DNA): TGTGCCAGCAGCTTCGTGACAGGGGGTGATGAAAAACTGTTTTTT. Translating gives CASSFVTGGDEKLFF.

J is TRBJ2-7 and V is TRBV10-1, with TRBD2 matching over 12 bases. The ends lost 4 bases at V and 2 bases at J; junction bases unmatched: 9. Germline V gene data show CDR1 as WNHNN and CDR2 as SYGVQD (reference sequence). This CDR3 is built from 17 residues. CDR3 nucleotides: TGCGCCAGCAGTGCTGGGCGGACTAGCGGGGTAGCCTACGAGCAGTACTTC. Translated, it gives CASSAGRTSGVAYEQYF.

This sequence joins TRBV11-2 and TRBJ2-1; the match to TRBD2 covers 10 bases. With V trimmed by 0 bases and J by 7 bases, 3 bases remained unmatched. The CDR3 totals 15 residues. CDR1 and CDR2 from the germline V gene are SGHAT and FQNNGV. This chain's CDR3 is CASSLDLAGANEQFF. The CDR3 DNA reads TGTGCCAGCAGCTTAGACCTAGCGGGAGCAAATGAGCAGTTCTTC.

V gene TRBV6-6 combines with J gene TRBJ2-7; D may be TRBD2 (6 bases). The V gene lost 2 bases and the J gene lost 0 bases, with 8 bases spanning the gap. The CDR3 contains 14 residues. Germline V gene sequence: CDR1 MNHNY, CDR2 SVGAGI (reference sequence). The CDR3, as DNA: TGTGCCAGCAGTTACGGGCGGGACTCCTACGAGCAGTACTTC. Amino acids: CASSYGRDSYEQYF.

The chain has TRBV4-2 and TRBJ2-5; TRBD1 is a possible D gene (6 bases). This CDR3 contains 15 residues. Germline V gene data show CDR1 as LGHNA and CDR2 as YNFKEQ. Trimming took 1 base from V and 7 from J, leaving 16 bases between them. The CDR3: CASSQGTDMVGTQYF. The DNA for the CDR3 is TGTGCCAGCAGCCAAGGGACAGACATGGTGGGGACCCAGTACTTC.

This chain links TRBV5-4 with TRBJ2-3; 7 positions agree with TRBD2. CDR3 size: 15 residues. V lost 1 base, J lost 1 base, and 3 bases stayed unmatched. The germline gives CDR1 SGHNT, CDR2 YYREEE (reference sequence). CDR3: CASSLRLAGTDTQYF. The CDR3 DNA is TGTGCCAGCAGCTTGAGGCTAGCGGGCACAGATACGCAGTATTTT.

This clone was seen more than once but under ten times. The gene calls are TRBV5-4 and TRBJ2-3; D is undetermined. V gave up 7 bases and J gave up 5 bases, with 17 bases separating them. Germline-derived CDR1 and CDR2 are SGHNT and YYREEE (reference sequence). The CDR3 loop spans 14 amino acids. This CDR3 reads CASRPEMTGDTQYF. The CDR3 DNA reads as TGTGCCAGCCGTCCCGAGATGACGGGAGATACGCAGTATTTT.

V gene TRBV6-5 combines with J gene TRBJ2-7; 7 bases line up with TRBD2. CDR3 length: 15 residues. V shed 0 bases, J shed 4 bases, and the junction held 6 bases outside the gene matches. Germline assignment: CDR1 MNHEY and CDR2 SVGAGI. Written as DNA, the CDR3 is TGTGCCAGCAGTTACTCGAGCGCTAGCGGATACGAGCAGTACTTC. It translates to CASSYSSASGYEQYF.

The V and J genes are TRBV9 and TRBJ2-7; D remains ambiguous. CDR1 and CDR2 (germline): SGDLS, YYNGEE. CDR3 length: 14 residues. Trimming stripped 0 bases from V and 2 bases from J, with 9 bases between. The CDR3 DNA sequence: TGTGCCAGCAGCGTAGGAAGGAGCACCTACGAGCAGTACTTC. Its translation is CASSVGRSTYEQYF.

This clone showed up just a few times. The chain recombines TRBV25-1 with TRBJ2-3; perhaps TRBD2 as D (6 bases). Trimming removed 3 bases from V and 7 bases from J, with 17 bases in between. CDR1 is MGHDK, CDR2 SYGVNS, per germline. CDR3 length: 15 residues. The CDR3 region is CASSDVSGPGYTQYF. The CDR3 coding sequence is TGTGCCAGCAGTGACGTCAGCGGGCCCGGGTATACGCAGTATTTT.

The V call is TRBV4-1, the J call TRBJ2-3; 10 bases align to TRBD2. Germline trimming cut 7 bases from V and 0 bases from J; bases unmatched to any gene: 4. CDR3 length: 15 amino acids. Germline loops: CDR1 MGHRA, CDR2 YSYEKL. CDR3 DNA: TGCGCCAGCACCGTTAGCGGGAGGAGCACAGATACGCAGTATTTT. Its protein product is CASTVSGRSTDTQYF.

For this clone: The CDR3 does not close with the conserved phenylalanine or tryptophan, likely indicating a read error. In DNA, the CDR3 is TGTGCCAGCAGCATACAGGATTATGGCTACACCCTC. Protein: CASSIQDYGYTL. The V call is TRBV5-6, the J call TRBJ1-2; D is perhaps TRBD1 (5 bases). The CDR3 is 12 amino acids. V lost 4 bases and J 5 bases, leaving 9 bases between the germline ends. Germline CDR1 is SGHDT and CDR2 is YYEEEE.

The J gene is TRBJ1-5, the V gene TRBV28; TRBD1 is a possible D gene (6 bases). The CDR3 has 17 residues. V dropped 5 bases and J dropped 3 bases, with 20 bases sitting between them. Germline-derived CDR1 and CDR2 are MDHEN and SYDVKM. The CDR3 reads CASSPRGYQGPNQPQHF. The CDR3 DNA follows: TGTGCCAGCAGTCCCAGAGGGTACCAGGGGCCCAATCAGCCCCAGCATTTT.

J is TRBJ1-1 and V is TRBV4-1; 7 nucleotides line up with TRBD1. Germline CDR1 MGHRA, CDR2 YSYEKL. The CDR3 covers 15 residues. V dropped 1 base and J dropped 8; count of bases not matched to a gene: 10. CDR3 DNA: TGCGCCAGCAGCCAAGGTTGGGCAGGGGGTCCCGAAGCTTTCTTT. Translation gives CASSQGWAGGPEAFF.

The V gene is TRBV4-1, the J gene TRBJ1-3; 8 bases agree with TRBD1. CDR3 length: 19 residues. Trimming took 0 bases from V and 4 from J; bases not matched to a gene: 14. Germline CDR1 is MGHRA and CDR2 is YSYEKL. The CDR3 spells CASSQDPQGATAQGNTIYF. CDR3 in DNA: TGCGCCAGCAGCCAAGACCCCCAGGGGGCGACGGCTCAGGGAAACACCATATATTTT.

The chain links TRBV28 to TRBJ1-2, with D possibly matching TRBD1 (5 bases). Trimming left V 8 bases short and J 4 bases short, with 8 bases between. Germline loops: CDR1 MDHEN, CDR2 SYDVKM. The CDR3 runs to 11 residues. CDR3 nucleotides: TGTGCCAGCGGGGGGGGCTATGGCTACACCTTC. Translated, it gives CASGGGYGYTF.